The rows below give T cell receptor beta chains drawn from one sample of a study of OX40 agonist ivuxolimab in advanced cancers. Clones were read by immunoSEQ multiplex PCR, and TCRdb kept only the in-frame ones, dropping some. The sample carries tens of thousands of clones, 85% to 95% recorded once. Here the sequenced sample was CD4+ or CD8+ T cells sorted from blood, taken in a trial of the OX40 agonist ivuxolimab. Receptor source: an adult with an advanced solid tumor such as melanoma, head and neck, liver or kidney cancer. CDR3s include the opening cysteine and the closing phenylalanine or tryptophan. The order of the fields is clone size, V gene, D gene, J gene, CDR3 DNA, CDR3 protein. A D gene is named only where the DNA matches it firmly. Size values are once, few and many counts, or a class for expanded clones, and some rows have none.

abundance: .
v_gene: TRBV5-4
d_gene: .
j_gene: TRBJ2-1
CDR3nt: TGTGCCAGCAGCCACCCAGGGTCCGATGAGCAGTTCTTC
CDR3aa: CASSHPGSDEQFF

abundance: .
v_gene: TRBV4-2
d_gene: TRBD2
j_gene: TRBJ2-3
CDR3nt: TGTGCCAGCAGCCAAGACGGGACTAGCGGGGACACAGATACGCAGTATTTT
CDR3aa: CASSQDGTSGDTDTQYF

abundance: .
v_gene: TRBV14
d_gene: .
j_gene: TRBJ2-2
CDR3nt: TGTGCCAGCAGCCAAGAAACCGGGGAGCTGTTTTTT
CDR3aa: CASSQETGELFF

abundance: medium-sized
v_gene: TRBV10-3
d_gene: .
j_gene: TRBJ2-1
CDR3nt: TGTGCCATCAGTCCCCCGAATGAGCAGTTCTTC
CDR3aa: CAISPPNEQFF

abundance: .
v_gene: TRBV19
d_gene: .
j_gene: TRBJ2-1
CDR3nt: TGTGCCAGTAGTATAAGATACAATGAGCAGTTCTTC
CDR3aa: CASSIRYNEQFF

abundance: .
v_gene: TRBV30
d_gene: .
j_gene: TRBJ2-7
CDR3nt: TGTGCCTGGAGTGCCACCCCCCTAGGGAGCGAGCAGTACTTC
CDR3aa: CAWSATPLGSEQYF

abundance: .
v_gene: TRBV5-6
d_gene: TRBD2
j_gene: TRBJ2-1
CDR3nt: TGTGCCAGCAGCTTAAGTAAACTAGCGGGGGGTTACAATGAGCAGTTCTTC
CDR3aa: CASSLSKLAGGYNEQFF

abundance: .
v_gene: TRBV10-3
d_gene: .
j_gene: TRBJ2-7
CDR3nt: TGTGCCATCGGTCGACAAGAAAGCAACTACGAGCAGTACTTC
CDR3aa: CAIGRQESNYEQYF

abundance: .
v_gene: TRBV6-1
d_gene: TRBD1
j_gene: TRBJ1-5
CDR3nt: TGTGCCAGCAGTGATACAGGGGCGGGCAATCAGCCCCAGCATTTT
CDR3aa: CASSDTGAGNQPQHF

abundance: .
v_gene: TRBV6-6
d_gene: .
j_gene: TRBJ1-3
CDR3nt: TGTGCCAGCAGTTACACCGGGGGTACTGGAAACACCATATATTTT
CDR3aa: CASSYTGGTGNTIYF

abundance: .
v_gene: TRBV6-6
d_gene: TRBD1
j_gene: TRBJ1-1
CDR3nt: TGTGCCAGCAGTAGACAGGGGACTGAAGCTTTCTTT
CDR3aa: CASSRQGTEAFF

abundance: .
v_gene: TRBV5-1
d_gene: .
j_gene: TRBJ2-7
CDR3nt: TGCGCCAGCAGCTTGGAGGGGGGGCCGGACGAGCAGTACTTC
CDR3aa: CASSLEGGPDEQYF

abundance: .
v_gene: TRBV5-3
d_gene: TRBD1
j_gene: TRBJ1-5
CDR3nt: TGTGCCAGAAGCCAGACAGGGGAGGGTCAGCCCCAGCATTTT
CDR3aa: CARSQTGEGQPQHF

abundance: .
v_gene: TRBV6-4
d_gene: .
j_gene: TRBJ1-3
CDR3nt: TGTAAAGCTCCGCCCCCCCCCGTGACTGATAGTGAACGAGCAGGAAACACCATATATTTT
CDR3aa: CKAPPPPVTDSERAGNTIYF

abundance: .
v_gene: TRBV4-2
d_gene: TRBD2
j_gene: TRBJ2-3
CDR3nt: TGTGCCAGCAGCCAAGATCCCCCGGGACTAGCGGGGGTGGATACGCAGTATTTT
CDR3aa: CASSQDPPGLAGVDTQYF

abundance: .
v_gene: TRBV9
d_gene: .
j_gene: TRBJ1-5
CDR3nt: TGTGCCAGCAGCGTAGGACTGTACAATCAGCCCCAGCATTTT
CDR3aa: CASSVGLYNQPQHF

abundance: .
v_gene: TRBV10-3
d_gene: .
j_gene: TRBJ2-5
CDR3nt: TGTGCCATCAGTGAGTCCACTAGCATCGTGGAGACCCAGTACTTC
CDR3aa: CAISESTSIVETQYF

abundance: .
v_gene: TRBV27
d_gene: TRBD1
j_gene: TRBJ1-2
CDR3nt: TGTGCCAGCAGTCCACAGGGGCATGGCTACACCTTC
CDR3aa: CASSPQGHGYTF

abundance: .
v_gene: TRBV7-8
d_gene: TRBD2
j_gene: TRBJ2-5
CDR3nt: TGTGCCAGCAGCTTTGGCGGGAGCGAGACCCAGTACTTC
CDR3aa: CASSFGGSETQYF

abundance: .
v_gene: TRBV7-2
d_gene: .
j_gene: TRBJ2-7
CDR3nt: TGTGCCAGCAGCTCCCGGGACGGAACCTACGAGCAGTACTTC
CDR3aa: CASSSRDGTYEQYF

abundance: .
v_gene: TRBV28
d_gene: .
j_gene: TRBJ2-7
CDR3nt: TGTGCCAGTGGGACGGTGGCCACCTACGAGCAGTACTTC
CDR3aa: CASGTVATYEQYF

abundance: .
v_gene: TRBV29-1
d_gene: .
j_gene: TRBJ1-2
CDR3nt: TGCAGCGTTGTAGGGGGACGGAACTATGGCTACACCTTC
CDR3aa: CSVVGGRNYGYTF

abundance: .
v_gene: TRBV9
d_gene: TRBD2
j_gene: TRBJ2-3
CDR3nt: TGTGCCAGCAGCGTACTGAGCGGGGGAGGGGATACGCAGTATTTT
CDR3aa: CASSVLSGGGDTQYF

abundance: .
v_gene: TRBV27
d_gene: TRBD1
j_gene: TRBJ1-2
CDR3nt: TGTGCCAGCAGTCCGAGGACAGGGGCTAACTATGGCTACACCTTC
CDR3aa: CASSPRTGANYGYTF

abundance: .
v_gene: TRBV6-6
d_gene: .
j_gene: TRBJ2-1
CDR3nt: TGTGCCAGCAGCATCCTCGGGGTTAATGAGCAGTTCTTC
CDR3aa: CASSILGVNEQFF

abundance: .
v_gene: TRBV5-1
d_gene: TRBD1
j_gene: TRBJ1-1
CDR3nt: TGCGCCAGCAGCAGACAGGGCTCAATCACTGAAGCTTTCTTT
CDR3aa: CASSRQGSITEAFF

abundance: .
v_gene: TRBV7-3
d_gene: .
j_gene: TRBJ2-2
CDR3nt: TGTGCCAGCAGCCCCGGTGACCGATCCGGGGAGCTGTTTTTT
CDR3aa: CASSPGDRSGELFF

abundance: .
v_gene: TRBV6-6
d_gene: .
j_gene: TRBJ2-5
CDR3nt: TGTGCCAGCAGTTATACACTTCTCCAAGAGACCCAGTACTTC
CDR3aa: CASSYTLLQETQYF

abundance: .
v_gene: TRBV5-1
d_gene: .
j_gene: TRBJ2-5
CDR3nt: TGCGCCTCACACCGAAGGGACCAAGAGACCCAGTACTTC
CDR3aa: CASHRRDQETQYF

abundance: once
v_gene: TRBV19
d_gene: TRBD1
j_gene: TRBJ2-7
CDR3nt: TGTGCCAGTAGCTCAAGAGGGACAGGGAGGTACGAGCAGTACTTC
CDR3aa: CASSSRGTGRYEQYF

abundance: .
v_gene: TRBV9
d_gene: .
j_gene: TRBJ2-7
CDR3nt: TGTGCCAGCAGCCCCGAGGGGTGGCGCGAGCAGTACTTC
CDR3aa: CASSPEGWREQYF

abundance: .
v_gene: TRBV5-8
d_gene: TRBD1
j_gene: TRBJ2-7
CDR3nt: TGTGCCAGCAGCTTGGGACAGGGCCCCTACGAGCAGTACTTC
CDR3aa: CASSLGQGPYEQYF

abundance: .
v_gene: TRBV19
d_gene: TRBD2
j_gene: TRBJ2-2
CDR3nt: TGTGCCAGTAGTAACCTAGCGGGGGGGCCAACCGGGGAGCTGTTTTTT
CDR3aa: CASSNLAGGPTGELFF

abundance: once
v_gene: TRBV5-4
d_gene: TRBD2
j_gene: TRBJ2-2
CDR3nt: TGTGCCAGCAGCCCACTAGCGGGACTAGTGAACACCGGGGAGCTGTTTTTT
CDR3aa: CASSPLAGLVNTGELFF

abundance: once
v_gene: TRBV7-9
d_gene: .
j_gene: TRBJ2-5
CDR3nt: TGTGCCAGCAGCTTGGGGCGAGGAGACCCCGAGACCCAGTACTTC
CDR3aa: CASSLGRGDPETQYF

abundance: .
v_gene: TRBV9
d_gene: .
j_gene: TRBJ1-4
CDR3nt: TGTGCCAGCAGCCAAAGAGCAATAACTAATGAAAAACTGTTTTTT
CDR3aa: CASSQRAITNEKLFF

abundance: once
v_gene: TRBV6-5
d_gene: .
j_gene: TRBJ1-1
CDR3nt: TGTGCCAGCACCCGAGGATTTGGAGGGCGTGAAGCTTTCTTT
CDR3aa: CASTRGFGGREAFF

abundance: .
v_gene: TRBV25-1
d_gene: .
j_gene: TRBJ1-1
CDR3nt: TGTGCCAGCAACGGTTTTGATGGGGGCTCGGGCACTGAAGCTTTCTTT
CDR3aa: CASNGFDGGSGTEAFF

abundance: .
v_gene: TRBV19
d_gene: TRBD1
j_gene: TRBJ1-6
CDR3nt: TGTGCCAGTAGTATCCAGGGGGCGAGCTCCTATAATTCACCCCTCCACTTT
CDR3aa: CASSIQGASSYNSPLHF

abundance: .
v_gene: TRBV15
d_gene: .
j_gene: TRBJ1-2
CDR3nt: TGTGCCACCAGCAATAGACGGGCGACTAACTATGGCTACACCTTC
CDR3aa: CATSNRRATNYGYTF

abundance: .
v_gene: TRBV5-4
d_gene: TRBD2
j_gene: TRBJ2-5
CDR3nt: TGTGCCAGCAGCTCACCACTAGCGGGGGGGAGAGAGACCCAGTACTTC
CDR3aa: CASSSPLAGGRETQYF